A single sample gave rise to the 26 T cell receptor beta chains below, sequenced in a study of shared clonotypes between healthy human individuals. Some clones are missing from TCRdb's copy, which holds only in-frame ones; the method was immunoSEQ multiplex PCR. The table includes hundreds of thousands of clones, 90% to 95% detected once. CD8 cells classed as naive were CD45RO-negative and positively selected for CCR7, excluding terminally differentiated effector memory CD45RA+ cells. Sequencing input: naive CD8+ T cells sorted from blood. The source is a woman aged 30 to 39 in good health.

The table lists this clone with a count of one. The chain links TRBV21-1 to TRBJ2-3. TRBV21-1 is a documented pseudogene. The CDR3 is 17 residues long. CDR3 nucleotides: TGTGCCAGCAGCAAAAAAGGGACCCCGTTCCGATCAGATACGCAGTATTTT. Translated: CASSKKGTPFRSDTQYF.

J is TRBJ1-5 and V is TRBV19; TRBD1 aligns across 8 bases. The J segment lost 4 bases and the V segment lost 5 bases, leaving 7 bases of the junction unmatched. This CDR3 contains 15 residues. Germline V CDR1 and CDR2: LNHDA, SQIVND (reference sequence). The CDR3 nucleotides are TGTGCCAGTAGTGCCGGACAGGGTGGAAATCAGCCCCAGCATTTT. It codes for CASSAGQGGNQPQHF.

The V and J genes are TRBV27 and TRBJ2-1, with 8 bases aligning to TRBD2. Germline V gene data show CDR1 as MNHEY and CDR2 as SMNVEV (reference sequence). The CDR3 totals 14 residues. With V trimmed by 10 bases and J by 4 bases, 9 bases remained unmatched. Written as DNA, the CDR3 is TGTGCCACTAGGTTACTAGCGGTATACAATGAGCAGTTCTTC. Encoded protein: CATRLLAVYNEQFF.

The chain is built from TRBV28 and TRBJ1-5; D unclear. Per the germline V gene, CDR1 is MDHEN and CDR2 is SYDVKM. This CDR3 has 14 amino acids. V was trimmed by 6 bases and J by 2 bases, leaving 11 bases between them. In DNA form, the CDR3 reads TGTGCCAGCAGGGCCGCGCTGGGCAATCAGCCCCAGCATTTT. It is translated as CASRAALGNQPQHF.

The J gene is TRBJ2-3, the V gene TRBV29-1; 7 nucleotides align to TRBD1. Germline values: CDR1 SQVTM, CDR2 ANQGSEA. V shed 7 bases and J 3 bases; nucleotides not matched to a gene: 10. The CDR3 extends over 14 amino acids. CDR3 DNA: TGCAGCGACTCAAGGGGGCAGGCGACAGATACGCAGTATTTT. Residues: CSDSRGQATDTQYF.

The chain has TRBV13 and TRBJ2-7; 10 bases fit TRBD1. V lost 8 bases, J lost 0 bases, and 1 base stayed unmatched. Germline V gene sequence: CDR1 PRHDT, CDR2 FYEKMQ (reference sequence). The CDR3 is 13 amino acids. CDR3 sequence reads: CASGQGDSYEQYF. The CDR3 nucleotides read TGTGCCAGCGGACAGGGGGACTCCTACGAGCAGTACTTC.

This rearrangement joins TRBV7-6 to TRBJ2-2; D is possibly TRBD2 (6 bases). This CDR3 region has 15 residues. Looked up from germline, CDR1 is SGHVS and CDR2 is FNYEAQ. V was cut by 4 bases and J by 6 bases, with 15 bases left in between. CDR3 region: CASSSTPSSAGELFF. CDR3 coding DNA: TGTGCCAGCAGCTCCACACCTTCTAGCGCCGGGGAGCTGTTTTTT.

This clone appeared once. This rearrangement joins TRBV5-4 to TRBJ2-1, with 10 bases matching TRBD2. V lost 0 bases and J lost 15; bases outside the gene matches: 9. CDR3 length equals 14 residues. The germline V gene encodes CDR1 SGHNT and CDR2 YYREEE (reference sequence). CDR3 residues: CASSLGLAGEHGFF. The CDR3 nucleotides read TGTGCCAGCAGCTTGGGACTAGCGGGTGAGCACGGGTTCTTC.

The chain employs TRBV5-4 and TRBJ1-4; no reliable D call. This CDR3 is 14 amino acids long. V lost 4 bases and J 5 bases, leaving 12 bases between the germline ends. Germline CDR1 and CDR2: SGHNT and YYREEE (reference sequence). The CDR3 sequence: CASSLGEENEKLFF. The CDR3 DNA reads TGTGCCAGCAGCCTTGGGGAGGAGAATGAAAAACTGTTTTTT.

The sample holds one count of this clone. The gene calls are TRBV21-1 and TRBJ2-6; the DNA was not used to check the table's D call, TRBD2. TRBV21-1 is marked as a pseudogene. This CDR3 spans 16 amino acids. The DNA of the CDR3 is TGTGCCAGCAGCAAAGGCGAGGCCTCTGGGGCCAACGTCCTGACTTTC. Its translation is CASSKGEASGANVLTF.

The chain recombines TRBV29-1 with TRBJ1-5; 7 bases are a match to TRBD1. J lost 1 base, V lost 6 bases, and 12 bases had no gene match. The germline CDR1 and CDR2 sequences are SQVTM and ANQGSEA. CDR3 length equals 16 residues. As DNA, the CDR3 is TGCAGCGTCGCAGGGGGGGAGGGGTCAAGCAATCAGCCCCAGCATTTT. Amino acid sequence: CSVAGGEGSSNQPQHF.

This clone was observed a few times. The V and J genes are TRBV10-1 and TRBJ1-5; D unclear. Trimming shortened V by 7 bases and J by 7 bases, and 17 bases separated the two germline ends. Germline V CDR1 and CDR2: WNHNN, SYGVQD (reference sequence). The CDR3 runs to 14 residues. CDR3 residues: CASIDSATGQPQHF. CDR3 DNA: TGCGCCAGCATCGACTCGGCCACGGGGCAGCCCCAGCATTTT.

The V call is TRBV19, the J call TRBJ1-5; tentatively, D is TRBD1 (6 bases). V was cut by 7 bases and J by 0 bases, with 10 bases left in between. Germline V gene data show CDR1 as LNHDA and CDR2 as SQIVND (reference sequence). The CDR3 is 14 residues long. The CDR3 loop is CASKHRDSNQPQHF. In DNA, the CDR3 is TGTGCCAGTAAGCACAGGGATAGCAATCAGCCCCAGCATTTT.

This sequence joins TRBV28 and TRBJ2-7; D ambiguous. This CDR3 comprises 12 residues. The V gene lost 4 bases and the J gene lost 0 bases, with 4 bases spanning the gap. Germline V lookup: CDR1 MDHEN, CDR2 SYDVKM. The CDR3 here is CASSYSSYEQYF. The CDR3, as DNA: TGTGCCAGCAGTTACAGCTCCTACGAGCAGTACTTC.

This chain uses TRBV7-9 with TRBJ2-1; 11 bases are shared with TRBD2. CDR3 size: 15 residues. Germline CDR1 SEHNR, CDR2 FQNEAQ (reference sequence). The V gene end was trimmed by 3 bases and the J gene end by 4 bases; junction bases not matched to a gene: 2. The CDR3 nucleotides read TGTGCCAGCAGCTTGACTAGCGGGAAATACAATGAGCAGTTCTTC. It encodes CASSLTSGKYNEQFF. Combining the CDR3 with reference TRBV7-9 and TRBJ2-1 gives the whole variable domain DTGVSQNPRHKITKRGQNVTFRCDPISEHNRLYWYRQTLGQGPEFLTYFQNEAQLEKSRLLSDRFSAERPKGSFSTLEIQRTEQGDSAMYLCASSLTSGKYNEQFFGPGTRLTVL.

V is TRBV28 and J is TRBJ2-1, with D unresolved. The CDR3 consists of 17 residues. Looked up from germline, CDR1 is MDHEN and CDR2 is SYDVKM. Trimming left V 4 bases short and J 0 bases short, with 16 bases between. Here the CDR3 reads CASSSHWTESSYNEQFF. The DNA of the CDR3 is TGTGCCAGCAGTTCTCATTGGACCGAGAGCTCCTACAATGAGCAGTTCTTC.

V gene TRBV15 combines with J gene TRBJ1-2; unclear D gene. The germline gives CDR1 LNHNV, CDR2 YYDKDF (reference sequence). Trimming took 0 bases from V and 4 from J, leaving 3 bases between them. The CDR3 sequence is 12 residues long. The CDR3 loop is CATSRDPYGYTF. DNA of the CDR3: TGTGCCACCAGCAGAGACCCCTATGGCTACACCTTC.

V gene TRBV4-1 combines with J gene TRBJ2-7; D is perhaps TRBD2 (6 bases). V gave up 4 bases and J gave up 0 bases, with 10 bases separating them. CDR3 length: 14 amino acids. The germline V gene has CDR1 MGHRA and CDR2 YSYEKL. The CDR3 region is CASSPRGLSYEQYF. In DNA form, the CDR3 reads TGCGCCAGCAGCCCCCGGGGACTCTCCTACGAGCAGTACTTC.

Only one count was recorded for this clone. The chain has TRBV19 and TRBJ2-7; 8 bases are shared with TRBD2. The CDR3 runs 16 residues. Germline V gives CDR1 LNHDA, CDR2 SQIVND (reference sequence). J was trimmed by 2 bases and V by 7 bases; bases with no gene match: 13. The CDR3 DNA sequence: TGTGCCAGTACTCCCGGGGGATTAGCGGGGACCTACGAGCAGTACTTC. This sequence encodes CASTPGGLAGTYEQYF.

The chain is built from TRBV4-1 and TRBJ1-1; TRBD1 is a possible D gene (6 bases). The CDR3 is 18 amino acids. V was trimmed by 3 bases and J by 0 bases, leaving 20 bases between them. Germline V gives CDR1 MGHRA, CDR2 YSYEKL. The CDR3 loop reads CASSHPLGQPTLNTEAFF. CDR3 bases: TGCGCCAGCAGCCATCCACTCGGACAGCCTACCTTGAACACTGAAGCTTTCTTT.

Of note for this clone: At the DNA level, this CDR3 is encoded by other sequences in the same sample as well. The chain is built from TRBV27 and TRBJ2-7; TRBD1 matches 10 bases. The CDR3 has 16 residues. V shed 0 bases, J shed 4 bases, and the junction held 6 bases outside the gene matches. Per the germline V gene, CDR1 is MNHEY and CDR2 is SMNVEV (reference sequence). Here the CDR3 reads CASSLSSGTGVYEQYF. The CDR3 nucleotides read TGTGCCAGCAGTTTATCGTCAGGGACAGGGGTTTACGAGCAGTACTTC.

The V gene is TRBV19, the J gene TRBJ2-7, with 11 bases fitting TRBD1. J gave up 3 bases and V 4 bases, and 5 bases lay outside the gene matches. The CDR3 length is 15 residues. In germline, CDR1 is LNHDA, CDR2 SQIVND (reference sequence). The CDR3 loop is CASSSGTGGGYEQYF. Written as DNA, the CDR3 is TGTGCCAGTAGTAGTGGGACAGGGGGTGGCTACGAGCAGTACTTC.

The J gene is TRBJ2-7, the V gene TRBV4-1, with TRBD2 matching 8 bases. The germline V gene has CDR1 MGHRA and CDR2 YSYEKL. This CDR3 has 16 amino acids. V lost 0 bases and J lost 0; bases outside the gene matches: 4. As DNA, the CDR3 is TGCGCCAGCAGCCAAGAGGACGGGGGGGTCTCCTACGAGCAGTACTTC. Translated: CASSQEDGGVSYEQYF.

The CDR3, as DNA: TGTGCCAGCAGTGAAGATTGGCAGGGACCCCTCGGCGAGCAGTACTTC. This translates into CASSEDWQGPLGEQYF. V and J are TRBV6-1 and TRBJ2-7; D is possibly TRBD1 or TRBD2 (5 bases each). The CDR3 has 16 amino acids. The germline V and J ends were trimmed by 1 base and 6 bases, with 19 bases remaining between them. Germline assignment: CDR1 MNHNS and CDR2 SASEGT.

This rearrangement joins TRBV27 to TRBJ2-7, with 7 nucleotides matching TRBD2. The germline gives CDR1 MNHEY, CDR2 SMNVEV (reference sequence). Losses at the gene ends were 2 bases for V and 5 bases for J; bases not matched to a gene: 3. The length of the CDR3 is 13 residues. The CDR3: CASSLAGVNEQYF. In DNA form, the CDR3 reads TGTGCCAGCAGTTTAGCGGGAGTAAACGAGCAGTACTTC.

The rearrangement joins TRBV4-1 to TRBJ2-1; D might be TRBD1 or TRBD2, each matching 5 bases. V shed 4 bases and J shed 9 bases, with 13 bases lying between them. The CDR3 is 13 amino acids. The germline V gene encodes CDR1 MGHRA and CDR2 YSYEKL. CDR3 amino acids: CASSLQGDPEQFF. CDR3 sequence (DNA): TGCGCCAGCAGCCTGCAAGGGGACCCTGAGCAGTTCTTC.